This TCR beta chain was profiled in a study of shared T cell receptors in the human thymus. Trimming pared 0 bases from V and 3 bases from J, leaving 17 bases between. Per germline, CDR1 LNHNV and CDR2 YYDKDF (reference sequence). The CDR3 contains 17 residues. The table came from immunoSEQ multiplex PCR; TCRdb's copy has only in-frame clones and leaves some out. The table records some 640,000 clones, about 89% of them present only once. This sample was also put to use in a study of human thymus T cells. That source notes: Obtained as resections during corrective heart surgery, the thymus tissue was then studied. Both thymic and peripheral blood repertoires showed apparently biased V and J usage. Related reports documented highly overlapping thymic repertoires among unrelated individuals.

Sequences were obtained from thymocytes. The V and J genes are TRBV15 and TRBJ1-2; tentative D call: TRBD1 (5 bases). The clonotype was recovered from a boy younger than two with a congenital heart defect. CDR3 in DNA: TGTGCCACCAGCAGAGATGAAGTAGGGAGGGGACACTATGGCTACACCTTC. It specifies CATSRDEVGRGHYGYTF.